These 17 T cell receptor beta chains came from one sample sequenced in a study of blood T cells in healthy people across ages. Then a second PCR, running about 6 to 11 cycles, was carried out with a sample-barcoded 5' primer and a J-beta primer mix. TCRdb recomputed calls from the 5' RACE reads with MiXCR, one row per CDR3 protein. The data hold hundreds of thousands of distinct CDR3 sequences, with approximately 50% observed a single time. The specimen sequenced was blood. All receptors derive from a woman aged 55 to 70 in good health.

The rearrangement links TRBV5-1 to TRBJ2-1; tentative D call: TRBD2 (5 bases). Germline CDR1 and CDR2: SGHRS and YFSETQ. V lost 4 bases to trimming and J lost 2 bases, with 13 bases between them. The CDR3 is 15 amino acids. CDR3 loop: CASSPDYIPYNEQFF. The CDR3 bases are TGCGCCAGCAGCCCAGACTACATCCCCTACAATGAGCAGTTCTTC.

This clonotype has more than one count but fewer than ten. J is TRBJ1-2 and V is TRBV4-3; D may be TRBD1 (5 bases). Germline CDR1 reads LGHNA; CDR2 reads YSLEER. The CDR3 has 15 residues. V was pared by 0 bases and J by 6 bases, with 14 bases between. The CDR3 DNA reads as TGCGCCAGCAGCCAAGATCGGGGGTATAGCGATGGCTACACCTTC. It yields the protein CASSQDRGYSDGYTF.

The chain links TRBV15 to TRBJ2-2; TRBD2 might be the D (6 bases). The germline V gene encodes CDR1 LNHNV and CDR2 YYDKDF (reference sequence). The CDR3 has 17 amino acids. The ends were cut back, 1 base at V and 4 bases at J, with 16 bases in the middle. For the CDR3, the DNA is TGTGCCACCAGCAGAGGTAGCGGCGGGACCCTCACCGGGGAGCTGTTTTTT. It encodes CATSRGSGGTLTGELFF.

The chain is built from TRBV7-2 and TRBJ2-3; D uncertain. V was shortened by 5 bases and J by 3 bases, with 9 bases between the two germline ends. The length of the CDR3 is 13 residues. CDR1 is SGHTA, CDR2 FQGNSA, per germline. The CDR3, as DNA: TGTGCCAGCAGCCCCTACTGGACAGATACGCAGTATTTT. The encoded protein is CASSPYWTDTQYF.

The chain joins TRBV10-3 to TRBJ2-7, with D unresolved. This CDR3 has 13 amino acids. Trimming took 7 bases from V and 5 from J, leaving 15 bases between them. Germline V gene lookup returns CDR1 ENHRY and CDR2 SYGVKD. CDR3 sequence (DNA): TGTGCCATCACCACGGACCCGGACCACGAGCAGTACTTC. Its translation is CAITTDPDHEQYF.

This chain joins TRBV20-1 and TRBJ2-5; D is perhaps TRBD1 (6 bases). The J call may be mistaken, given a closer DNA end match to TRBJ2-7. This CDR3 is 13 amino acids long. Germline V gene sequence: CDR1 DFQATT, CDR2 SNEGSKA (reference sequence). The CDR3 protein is CSARPTQGDEQYF. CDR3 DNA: TGCAGTGCTAGACCCACACAGGGAGACGAGCAGTACTTC.

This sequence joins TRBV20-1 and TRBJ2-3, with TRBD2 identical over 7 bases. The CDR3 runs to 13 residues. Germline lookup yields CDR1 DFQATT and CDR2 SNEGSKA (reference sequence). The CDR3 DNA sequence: TGCCATAAAGCGGGGCTGAGCACAGATACGCAGTATTTT. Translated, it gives CHKAGLSTDTQYF.

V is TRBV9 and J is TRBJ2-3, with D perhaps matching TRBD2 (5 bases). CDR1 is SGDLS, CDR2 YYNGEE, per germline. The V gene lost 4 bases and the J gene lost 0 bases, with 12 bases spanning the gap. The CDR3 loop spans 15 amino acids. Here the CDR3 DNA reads TGTGCCAGCAGCCCCTCTAGGACTAGCACAGATACGCAGTATTTT. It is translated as CASSPSRTSTDTQYF.

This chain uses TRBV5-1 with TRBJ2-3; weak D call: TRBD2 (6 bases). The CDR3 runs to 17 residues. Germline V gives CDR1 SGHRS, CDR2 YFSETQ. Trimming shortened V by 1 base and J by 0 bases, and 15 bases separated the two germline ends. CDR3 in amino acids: CASSLPSPSASTDTQYF. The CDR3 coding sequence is TGCGCCAGCAGCTTGCCCTCGCCTAGCGCCAGCACAGATACGCAGTATTTT.

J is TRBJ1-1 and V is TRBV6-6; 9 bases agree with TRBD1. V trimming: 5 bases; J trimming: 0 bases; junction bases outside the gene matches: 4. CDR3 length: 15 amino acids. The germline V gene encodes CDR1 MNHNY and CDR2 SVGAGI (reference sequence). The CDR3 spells CASSGTGIMNTEAFF. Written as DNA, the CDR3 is TGTGCCAGCAGTGGGACAGGGATTATGAACACTGAAGCTTTCTTT.

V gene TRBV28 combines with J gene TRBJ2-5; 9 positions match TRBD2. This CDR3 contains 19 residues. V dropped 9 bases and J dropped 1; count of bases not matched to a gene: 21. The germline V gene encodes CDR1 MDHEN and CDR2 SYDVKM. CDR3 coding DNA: TGTGCCAGTTGGGGGACAGCGGGAGGACCCGTCTTTTTCCAAGAGACCCAGTACTTC. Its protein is CASWGTAGGPVFFQETQYF.

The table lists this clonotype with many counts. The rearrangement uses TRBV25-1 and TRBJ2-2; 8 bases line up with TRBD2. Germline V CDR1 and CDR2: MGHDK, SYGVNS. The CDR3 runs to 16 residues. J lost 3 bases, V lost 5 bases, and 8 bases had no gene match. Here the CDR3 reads CASSLASGRHTGELFF. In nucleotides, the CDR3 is TGTGCCAGCAGTCTAGCTAGCGGGCGCCACACCGGGGAGCTGTTTTTT.

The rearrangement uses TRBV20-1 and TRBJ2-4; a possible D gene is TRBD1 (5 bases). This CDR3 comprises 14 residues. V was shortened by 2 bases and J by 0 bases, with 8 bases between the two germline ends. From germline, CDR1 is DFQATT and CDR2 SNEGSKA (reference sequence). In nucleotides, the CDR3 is TGCAGTGCTAGAAGGGGTACAGCCAAAAACATTCAGTACTTC. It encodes CSARRGTAKNIQYF.

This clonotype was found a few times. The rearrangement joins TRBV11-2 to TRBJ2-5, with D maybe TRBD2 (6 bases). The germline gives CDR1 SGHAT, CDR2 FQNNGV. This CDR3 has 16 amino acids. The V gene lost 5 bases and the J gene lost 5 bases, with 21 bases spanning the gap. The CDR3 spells CASSQIAGRKGETQYF. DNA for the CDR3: TGTGCCAGCAGCCAAATTGCGGGAAGAAAGGGGGAGACCCAGTACTTC. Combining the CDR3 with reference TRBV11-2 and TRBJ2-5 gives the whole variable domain EAGVAQSPRYKIIEKRQSVAFWCNPISGHATLYWYQQILGQGPKLLIQFQNNGVVDDSQLPKDRFSAERLKGVDSTLKIQPAKLEDSAVYLCASSQIAGRKGETQYFGPGTRLLVL.

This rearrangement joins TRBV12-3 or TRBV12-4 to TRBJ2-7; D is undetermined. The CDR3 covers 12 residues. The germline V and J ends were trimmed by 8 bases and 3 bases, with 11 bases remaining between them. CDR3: CASLAENYEQYF. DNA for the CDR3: TGTGCCAGCTTAGCAGAGAACTACGAGCAGTACTTC.

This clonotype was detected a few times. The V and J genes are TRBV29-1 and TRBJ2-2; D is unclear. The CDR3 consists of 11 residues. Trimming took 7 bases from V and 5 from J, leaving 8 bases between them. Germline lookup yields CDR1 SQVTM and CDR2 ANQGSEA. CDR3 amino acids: CSAIMTGELFF. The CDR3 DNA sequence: TGCAGCGCTATAATGACCGGGGAGCTGTTTTTT.

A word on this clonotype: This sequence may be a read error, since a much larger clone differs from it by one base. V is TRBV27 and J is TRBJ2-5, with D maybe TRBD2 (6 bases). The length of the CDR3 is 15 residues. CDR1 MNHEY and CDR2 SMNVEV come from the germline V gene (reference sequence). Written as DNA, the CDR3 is TGTGCCGGCAGTCCCCGGGGGATGTGGGAAGAGACCCAGTACTTC. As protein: CAGSPRGMWEETQYF.